The 6 T cell receptor beta chains below were found in one sample sequenced in a study of blood T cells in healthy people across ages. Next came a second PCR, run for roughly 6 to 11 cycles, which used a sample-barcoded 5' primer along with a J-beta primer mix. MiXCR was run by TCRdb on the 5' RACE reads, yielding one entry per CDR3 protein. The sample lists around 650,000 distinct CDR3 sequences; approximately 31% were seen once. What was sequenced was blood. The receptors shown here come from a woman older than 75 in good health.

In this sample, this clonotype turned up many times. A read error may explain this, as a much larger clone is one base away. CDR3 sequence: CSVSGSSYNEQYF. CDR3 nucleotide sequence: TGCAGCGTTTCCGGATCCTCCTACAATGAGCAGTACTTC. This chain uses TRBV29-1 with TRBJ2-1; D not resolved. The J call may be faulty, since TRBJ2-7 better matches the DNA end. Germline loops: CDR1 SQVTM, CDR2 ANQGSEA. This CDR3 is built from 13 residues.

This clonotype was counted ten times or more. The gene calls are TRBV7-9 and TRBJ1-4; D gene uncertain. V lost 1 base to trimming and J lost 8 bases, with 11 bases between them. The germline V gene has CDR1 SEHNR and CDR2 FQNEAQ (reference sequence). The CDR3 runs to 14 residues. In DNA form, the CDR3 reads TGTGCCAGCAGCTTAGAGTCCCGGCGAGAAAAACTGTTTTTT. Residues: CASSLESRREKLFF.

This clonotype was detected many times. This sequence joins TRBV6-5 and TRBJ1-6, with D possibly TRBD1 on 5 matching bases. Trimming took 6 bases from V and 5 from J, leaving 17 bases between them. The CDR3 is made up of 16 amino acids. In germline, CDR1 is MNHEY, CDR2 SVGAGI. CDR3 nucleotides: TGTGCCAGCAGCTCCACGGGGGTCGGGGATAATTCACCCCTCCACTTT. Translation gives CASSSTGVGDNSPLHF.

CDR3 nucleotide sequence: TGTGCCAGCAGCTCAGGACAGAGCCTCTATGGCTACACCTTC. Amino acids: CASSSGQSLYGYTF. The chain employs TRBV5-5 and TRBJ1-2, with D possibly being TRBD1 (6 bases). V was trimmed by 3 bases and J by 4 bases, leaving 13 bases between them. Germline V gives CDR1 SGHKS, CDR2 YYEKEE (reference sequence). This CDR3 is 14 amino acids long.

This clonotype was counted ten times or more. The rearrangement uses TRBV7-8 and TRBJ2-7, with 11 bases that match TRBD1. The germline V gene encodes CDR1 SGHVS and CDR2 FQNEAQ. The CDR3 length is 17 residues. The ends lost 3 bases at V and 4 bases at J; junction bases unmatched: 11. CDR3 nucleotides: TGTGCCAGCAGCTTCGTCGCAAGCGGGACAGGGGGATACGAGCAGTACTTC. Translated: CASSFVASGTGGYEQYF.

This clonotype came up many times. CDR3 sequence (DNA): TGTGCCAGCAGCTTAGTTACGGGTTTTGGCTACACCTTC. Its protein is CASSLVTGFGYTF. The chain recombines TRBV7-2 with TRBJ1-2; D not certain. Trimming stripped 1 base from V and 7 bases from J, with 10 bases between. There are 13 residues in the CDR3. Germline values: CDR1 SGHTA, CDR2 FQGNSA.